This TCR beta chain was sequenced for a study of shared clonotypes between healthy human individuals. Germline assignment: CDR1 MDHEN and CDR2 SYDVKM. There are 11 residues in the CDR3. With 4 bases removed from V and 12 bases from J, the gap between germline ends came to 9 bases. TCRdb's copy holds only in-frame clones and misses some; the assay was immunoSEQ multiplex PCR. The sample records around 1,100,000 clones, around three quarters being singletons. The sample consisted of memory CD4+ T cells from PBMCs. Subset of the sample: CD45RA-negative fraction. The chain joins TRBV28 to TRBJ1-4, with a possible D match to TRBD1 (5 bases). The origin of this receptor is a man aged 18 to 30 in good health. Some clones in this sample may be carry-over from other donors' samples. This CDR3 is CASSSREELFF. CDR3 bases: TGTGCCAGCAGTTCCAGGGAGGAACTGTTTTTT. Together with reference TRBV28 and TRBJ1-4, the CDR3 gives the full variable domain: DVKVTQSSRYLVKRTGEKVFLECVQDMDHENMFWYRQDPGLGLRLIYFSYDVKMKEKGDIPEGYSVSREKKERFSLILESASTNQTSMYLCASSSREELFFGSGTQLSVL.